One and the same sample provided the 22 T cell receptor beta chains below, sequenced in a study of cytomegalovirus exposure and HLA in healthy donors. PCR primers comprised 60 Vbeta and 13 Jbeta primers. Only in-frame clones appear in the TCRdb table, and some are missing; sequencing was by immunoSEQ multiplex PCR. The sample holds around 180,000 clones, about four fifths seen once. Specimen: PBMCs. These receptors originate from a man aged 18 to 29 in good health and CMV-seronegative.

The chain carries TRBV19 and TRBJ1-1; 7 bases are a match to TRBD1. Germline V gives CDR1 LNHDA, CDR2 SQIVND (reference sequence). V lost 7 bases, J lost 3 bases, and 5 bases stayed unmatched. This CDR3 has 13 amino acids. The CDR3 sequence: CASNTGQDTEAFF. CDR3 in DNA: TGTGCCAGTAATACCGGACAGGACACTGAAGCTTTCTTT.

As to this clone: Sequence at one end of the junction differs from germline and may be a read error. This chain links TRBV7-7 with TRBJ2-7, with D tentatively TRBD2 (6 bases). CDR1 is SSHAT, CDR2 FNYEAQ, per germline (reference sequence). The CDR3 runs 14 residues. The CDR3 DNA is TGTGCTAGCAGCCCGGGACTGGCTTCCTACGAGCAGTACTTC. Its translation: CASSPGLASYEQYF.

This clone was picked up a small number of times. This chain links TRBV10-2 with TRBJ1-2; 8 bases align to TRBD1. Germline-derived CDR1 and CDR2 are WSHSY and SAAADI. J was trimmed by 4 bases and V by 3 bases; bases with no gene match: 1. The CDR3 has 13 amino acids. The CDR3 sequence: CASSEGTGYGYTF. The CDR3 coding sequence is TGCGCCAGCAGTGAAGGGACAGGCTATGGCTACACCTTC.

The chain combines TRBV28 with TRBJ2-7; perhaps TRBD2 as D (7 bases). The CDR3 consists of 19 residues. CDR1 is MDHEN and CDR2 is SYDVKM in the germline V gene. V dropped 0 bases and J dropped 3 bases, with 24 bases sitting between them. The CDR3 here is CASSLWGAASGRGNYEQYF. CDR3 nucleotides: TGTGCCAGCAGTTTATGGGGGGCGGCTAGCGGCCGGGGGAACTACGAGCAGTACTTC.

The chain is built from TRBV10-1 and TRBJ2-7; TRBD1 agrees at 8 bases. V dropped 4 bases and J dropped 4; count of bases not matched to a gene: 12. The CDR3 has 16 residues. Germline V gene lookup returns CDR1 WNHNN and CDR2 SYGVQD (reference sequence). This CDR3 is CASSGRPGGAGYEQYF. In DNA form, the CDR3 reads TGCGCCAGCAGTGGTCGACCAGGGGGCGCGGGTTACGAGCAGTACTTC.

The V call is TRBV28, the J call TRBJ1-6, with 9 bases lining up with TRBD1. CDR1 MDHEN and CDR2 SYDVKM come from the germline V gene. The V segment lost 6 bases and the J segment 7 bases; nucleotides outside the gene matches: 7. The CDR3 totals 15 residues. The CDR3 is CASRPNRGPNSPLHF. CDR3 nucleotides: TGTGCCAGCAGACCTAACAGGGGGCCCAATTCACCCCTCCACTTT.

The chain uses TRBV9 and TRBJ2-1, with TRBD2 matching 9 bases. The V segment lost 0 bases and the J segment 7 bases; nucleotides outside the gene matches: 8. Germline values: CDR1 SGDLS, CDR2 YYNGEE. The CDR3 runs to 16 residues. CDR3 in amino acids: CASSVVGSGSFNEQFF. CDR3 in DNA: TGTGCCAGCAGCGTAGTTGGTAGCGGGAGTTTTAATGAGCAGTTCTTC.

This chain uses TRBV15 with TRBJ2-5, with D perhaps TRBD2 (6 bases). In germline, CDR1 is LNHNV, CDR2 YYDKDF (reference sequence). The CDR3 totals 15 residues. V dropped 0 bases and J dropped 5 bases, with 13 bases sitting between them. The CDR3 here is CATSRDGEAIETQYF. As DNA, the CDR3 is TGTGCCACCAGCAGAGATGGGGAGGCGATCGAGACCCAGTACTTC.

This chain joins TRBV9 and TRBJ2-3; TRBD1 is a possible D gene (5 bases). V lost 2 bases and J lost 3, with 13 bases in between. Germline V CDR1 and CDR2: SGDLS, YYNGEE. CDR3 length equals 15 residues. The CDR3 DNA reads as TGTGCCAGCAGCGTTCGACAGCCGCAGACAGATACGCAGTATTTT. This codes for CASSVRQPQTDTQYF.

The chain joins TRBV4-3 to TRBJ2-1; 14 nucleotides line up with TRBD2. The germline gives CDR1 LGHNA, CDR2 YSLEER. J gave up 7 bases and V 2 bases, and 4 bases lay outside the gene matches. The CDR3 runs 16 residues. CDR3 protein: CASSQSGLAGENEQFF. The CDR3 DNA follows: TGCGCCAGCAGCCAATCGGGACTAGCGGGAGAGAATGAGCAGTTCTTC.

The genes are TRBV28 and TRBJ2-7, with a tentative D call TRBD1 (6 bases). The CDR3 is 16 residues long. V was shortened by 7 bases and J by 1 base, with 20 bases between the two germline ends. CDR1 is MDHEN, CDR2 SYDVKM, per germline. CDR3 region: CASIPQGPWISYEQYF. CDR3 in DNA: TGTGCCAGCATTCCTCAGGGGCCCTGGATATCCTACGAGCAGTACTTC.

The chain has TRBV7-9 and TRBJ1-1; D not resolved. The CDR3 is 14 amino acids. The germline V gene encodes CDR1 SEHNR and CDR2 FQNEAQ (reference sequence). With 5 bases removed from V and 7 bases from J, the gap between germline ends came to 17 bases. This chain's CDR3 is CASSGFGRAVEAFF. CDR3 DNA sequence: TGTGCCAGCAGCGGATTTGGCAGAGCGGTTGAAGCTTTCTTT.

The chain recombines TRBV7-8 with TRBJ1-4; a possible D gene is TRBD1 (6 bases). This CDR3 contains 15 residues. Deletions cut 4 bases from V and 7 bases from J, with 16 bases between. The germline CDR1 and CDR2 sequences are SGHVS and FQNEAQ. Here the CDR3 DNA reads TGTGCCAGCAGCTACTCGGGGACACGGAGTGAAAAACTGTTTTTT. This codes for CASSYSGTRSEKLFF.

The chain carries TRBV9 and TRBJ1-2; 9 positions agree with TRBD1. CDR1 and CDR2 (germline): SGDLS, YYNGEE. Losses at the gene ends were 3 bases for V and 3 bases for J; bases not matched to a gene: 18. CDR3 size: 19 residues. CDR3 amino acids: CASSEKQGAPRMGDYGYTF. CDR3 DNA sequence: TGTGCCAGCAGCGAAAAACAGGGGGCGCCGAGGATGGGGGACTATGGCTACACCTTC. Full variable domain (missing parts from reference TRBV9 and TRBJ1-2): DSGVTQTPKHLITATGQRVTLRCSPRSGDLSVYWYQQSLDQGLQFLIQYYNGEERAKGNILERFSAQQFPDLHSELNLSSLELGDSALYFCASSEKQGAPRMGDYGYTFGSGTRLTVV.

This clone was detected once. The chain links TRBV25-1 to TRBJ2-2; no reliable D call. V lost 5 bases and J lost 6, with 13 bases in between. This CDR3 has 14 amino acids. Germline V gives CDR1 MGHDK, CDR2 SYGVNS. The chain's CDR3 is CASSQLTRAGELFF. The CDR3, as DNA: TGTGCCAGCAGTCAACTTACACGGGCCGGGGAGCTGTTTTTT. Drawing the rest from reference TRBV25-1 and TRBJ2-2, the complete variable domain is EADIYQTPRYLVIGTGKKITLECSQTMGHDKMYWYQQDPGMELHLIHYSYGVNSTEKGDLSSESTVSRIRTEHFPLTLESARPSHTSQYLCASSQLTRAGELFFGEGSRLTVL.

This chain uses TRBV5-4 with TRBJ1-1, with TRBD1 matching 10 bases. Germline loops: CDR1 SGHNT, CDR2 YYREEE (reference sequence). With 4 bases clipped from V and 0 bases from J, the junction kept 6 bases outside the gene matches. CDR3 size: 16 residues. CDR3 in DNA: TGTGCCAGCAGCGGGGGACAGGGGACCGTGAACACTGAAGCTTTCTTT. Encoded protein: CASSGGQGTVNTEAFF.

The V call is TRBV5-1, the J call TRBJ2-7, with D possibly TRBD1 on 6 matching bases. The germline V gene encodes CDR1 SGHRS and CDR2 YFSETQ. CDR3 length equals 14 residues. V gave up 2 bases and J gave up 9 bases, with 18 bases separating them. CDR3 protein: CASSFHKQGSGQYF. The CDR3 DNA sequence: TGCGCCAGCAGCTTCCACAAACAGGGCTCCGGGCAGTACTTC. Supplemented by reference TRBV5-1 and TRBJ2-7, the full variable domain reads KAGVTQTPRYLIKTRGQQVTLSCSPISGHRSVSWYQQTPGQGLQFLFEYFSETQRNKGNFPGRFSGRQFSNSRSEMNVSTLELGDSALYLCASSFHKQGSGQYFGPGTRLTVT.

The chain recombines TRBV7-2 with TRBJ2-1; D gene unclear. Per the germline V gene, CDR1 is SGHTA and CDR2 is FQGNSA. Trimming pared 2 bases from V and 10 bases from J, leaving 12 bases between. This CDR3 has 13 residues. The CDR3 sequence is CASSLRWASEQFF. The CDR3 DNA reads as TGTGCCAGCAGCTTACGGTGGGCGTCAGAGCAGTTCTTC.

V is TRBV27 and J is TRBJ2-1; 14 bases are shared with TRBD2. Trimming removed 6 bases from V and 7 bases from J; junction bases left unmatched: 5. The length of the CDR3 is 15 residues. Germline loops: CDR1 MNHEY, CDR2 SMNVEV (reference sequence). Written as DNA, the CDR3 is TGTGCCAGCAGCCAGACTAGCGGGAGGGTGAATGAGCAGTTCTTC. Translation gives CASSQTSGRVNEQFF.

This chain uses TRBV5-1 with TRBJ1-2, with 8 bases identical to TRBD1. Trimming took 7 bases from V and 6 from J; bases not matched to a gene: 11. The CDR3 spans 14 residues. The germline gives CDR1 SGHRS, CDR2 YFSETQ. The CDR3 region has the DNA TGCGCCAGCGCTCTGGAGGCAGGGGGCAATGGCTACACCTTC. This codes for CASALEAGGNGYTF.

The V call is TRBV7-2, the J call TRBJ2-1, with 7 bases aligning to TRBD2. The CDR3 totals 13 residues. The germline gives CDR1 SGHTA, CDR2 FQGNSA. J gave up 9 bases and V 7 bases, and 9 bases lay outside the gene matches. The CDR3 bases are TGTGCCAGCACCCCGGGCAGGGAGGGTGAGCAGTTCTTC. It is translated as CASTPGREGEQFF.

This rearrangement joins TRBV6-1 to TRBJ1-2, with D perhaps matching TRBD1 (6 bases). The V end lost 2 bases, the J end lost 3 bases, and 10 bases lay between the germline ends. The CDR3 totals 14 residues. Germline CDR1 MNHNS, CDR2 SASEGT. This CDR3 reads CASSELDRYYGYTF. The CDR3 bases are TGTGCCAGCAGTGAACTGGACAGATACTATGGCTACACCTTC.